The 28 T cell receptor beta chains presented below share a single source sample, sequenced in a study of blood T cell repertoires in COVID-19. Sequencing was performed with immunoSEQ multiplex PCR; in TCRdb, only in-frame clones are kept and a portion is missing. This table has around 140,000 clones, approximately 89% appearing once. The source material was peripheral blood. Every receptor here comes from a human donor in a cohort sampled during active COVID-19.

This sequence joins TRBV16 and TRBJ2-1, with TRBD1 as a possible D gene (6 bases). This CDR3 comprises 13 residues. Trimming cost V 1 base and J 10 bases, with 11 bases left between them. Per germline, CDR1 KGHSY and CDR2 FQNENV. CDR3 amino acids: CASSQLGAGEQFF. For the CDR3, the DNA is TGTGCCAGCAGCCAATTGGGGGCAGGGGAGCAGTTCTTC.

This clone was picked up one time. V usage is TRBV19 and J usage is TRBJ1-5; TRBD1 might be the D (6 bases). The CDR3 length is 16 residues. V lost 4 bases and J lost 1, with 14 bases in between. The germline V gene encodes CDR1 LNHDA and CDR2 SQIVND (reference sequence). CDR3: CASSTGQLGSNQPQHF. CDR3 nucleotides: TGTGCCAGTAGTACTGGACAGCTCGGGAGCAATCAGCCCCAGCATTTT. The variable domain in full, completed from reference TRBV19 and TRBJ1-5, reads DGGITQSPKYLFRKEGQNVTLSCEQNLNHDAMYWYRQDPGQGLRLIYYSQIVNDFQKGDIAEGYSVSREKKESFPLTVTSAQKNPTAFYLCASSTGQLGSNQPQHFGDGTRLSIL.

This rearrangement joins TRBV19 to TRBJ1-2; D remains ambiguous. V was cut by 6 bases and J by 4 bases, with 12 bases left in between. CDR1 and CDR2 (germline): LNHDA, SQIVND (reference sequence). CDR3 length: 13 amino acids. The CDR3 DNA is TGTGCCAGTAGCGGGAGACCTCCCTATGGCTACACCTTC. It translates to CASSGRPPYGYTF.

The rearrangement uses TRBV5-4 and TRBJ2-3, with D perhaps matching TRBD1 (6 bases). The CDR3 is made up of 16 amino acids. Germline CDR1 is SGHNT and CDR2 is YYREEE (reference sequence). V lost 4 bases and J 0 bases, leaving 15 bases between the germline ends. CDR3 nucleotide sequence: TGTGCCAGCAGCACCCCCGGGACAAGCAGCACAGATACGCAGTATTTT. Translation: CASSTPGTSSTDTQYF. Supplemented by reference TRBV5-4 and TRBJ2-3, the full variable domain reads ETGVTQSPTHLIKTRGQQVTLRCSSQSGHNTVSWYQQALGQGPQFIFQYYREEENGRGNFPPRFSGLQFPNYSSELNVNALELDDSALYLCASSTPGTSSTDTQYFGPGTRLTVL.

This chain uses TRBV27 with TRBJ2-3, with 11 nucleotides matching TRBD1. The CDR3 has 14 residues. Germline CDR1 MNHEY, CDR2 SMNVEV (reference sequence). The ends lost 7 bases at V and 3 bases at J; junction bases unmatched: 3. CDR3 amino acids: CASTGQGATDTQYF. The CDR3 nucleotides read TGTGCCAGCACCGGACAGGGGGCGACAGATACGCAGTATTTT.

The chain links TRBV5-4 to TRBJ1-1; D is unclear. This CDR3 is built from 13 residues. Trimming removed 0 bases at V and 11 bases at J, with 14 bases between. Germline CDR1 SGHNT, CDR2 YYREEE (reference sequence). CDR3: CASSLVGQGGAFF. In nucleotides, the CDR3 is TGTGCCAGCAGCTTGGTAGGGCAAGGCGGGGCTTTCTTT.

The chain carries TRBV9 and TRBJ2-2; TRBD2 agrees at 13 bases. The CDR3 is made up of 15 amino acids. The germline gives CDR1 SGDLS, CDR2 YYNGEE. V lost 6 bases and J lost 3; bases outside the gene matches: 2. For the CDR3, the DNA is TGTGCCAGCACCGGGACTAGCGGGGACACCGGGGAGCTGTTTTTT. This gives the protein CASTGTSGDTGELFF.

V is TRBV10-2 and J is TRBJ1-3; perhaps TRBD1 as D (5 bases). This CDR3 region has 15 residues. Trimming took off 5 bases at V and 0 bases at J, with 11 bases between the two ends. Germline V gene data show CDR1 as WSHSY and CDR2 as SAAADI. The CDR3 DNA sequence: TGCGCCAGCAGTCGGACACCTGCCTCTGGAAACACCATATATTTT. Its translation: CASSRTPASGNTIYF.

The V and J genes are TRBV4-1 and TRBJ2-5; 14 positions agree with TRBD2. V was pared by 5 bases and J by 5 bases, with 10 bases of the junction left unmatched. The CDR3 extends over 17 amino acids. CDR1 is MGHRA and CDR2 is YSYEKL in the germline V gene. This CDR3 is CASSAPGLAGAGETQYF. The DNA for the CDR3 is TGCGCCAGCAGCGCGCCGGGACTAGCGGGGGCGGGGGAGACCCAGTACTTC.

This rearrangement joins TRBV19 to TRBJ2-2; a possible D gene is TRBD2 (6 bases). This CDR3 has 15 residues. Germline V gene lookup returns CDR1 LNHDA and CDR2 SQIVND (reference sequence). The V and J ends lost 1 base and 3 bases respectively, with 9 bases between them. This CDR3 reads CASSIGTTYTGELFF. The CDR3 region has the DNA TGTGCCAGTAGTATAGGGACTACTTACACCGGGGAGCTGTTTTTT.

V gene TRBV4-1 combines with J gene TRBJ2-2; no definite D call. V shed 1 base and J shed 3 bases, with 12 bases lying between them. The CDR3 is 16 amino acids. Germline V gives CDR1 MGHRA, CDR2 YSYEKL. In nucleotides, the CDR3 is TGCGCCAGCAGCCAAGGGATTACAGCTGACACCGGGGAGCTGTTTTTT. Protein sequence: CASSQGITADTGELFF.

V gene TRBV6-2 or TRBV6-3 combines with J gene TRBJ1-5; perhaps TRBD1 as D (5 bases). This CDR3 region has 14 residues. V lost 2 bases and J 6 bases, leaving 11 bases between the germline ends. Germline V gene lookup returns CDR1 MNHEY and CDR2 SVGEGT. The CDR3 spells CASSYLRQGQPQHF. The CDR3 DNA reads as TGTGCCAGCAGTTACCTGAGGCAGGGTCAGCCCCAGCATTTT.

The V and J genes are TRBV6-1 and TRBJ1-5; D is possibly TRBD1 (5 bases). The V end lost 0 bases, the J end lost 4 bases, and 16 bases lay between the germline ends. Germline lookup yields CDR1 MNHNS and CDR2 SASEGT. The CDR3 is made up of 17 amino acids. The CDR3 reads CASSEALGRDWNQPQHF. CDR3 nucleotides: TGTGCCAGCAGTGAAGCGCTAGGCAGGGACTGGAATCAGCCCCAGCATTTT.

In this sample, this clone turned up once. The chain employs TRBV18 and TRBJ1-1; D gene uncertain. The V end was cut by 3 bases, the J end by 1 base, with 3 bases between. Germline V lookup: CDR1 KGHSH, CDR2 LQKENI. The CDR3 sequence is 12 residues long. The CDR3 here is CASSPSNTEAFF. CDR3 bases: TGTGCCAGCTCACCCTCGAACACTGAAGCTTTCTTT. Filled out from reference TRBV18 and TRBJ1-1, the complete variable domain reads NAGVMQNPRHLVRRRGQEARLRCSPMKGHSHVYWYRQLPEEGLKFMVYLQKENIIDESGMPKERFSAEFPKEGPSILRIQQVVRGDSAAYFCASSPSNTEAFFGQGTRLTVV.

This clone was counted a single time. The V and J genes are TRBV3-1 (or the pseudogene TRBV3-2) and TRBJ2-7; 9 bases fit TRBD2. There are 15 residues in the CDR3. Germline lookup yields CDR1 LGHDT and CDR2 YNNKEL (reference sequence). Germline trimming cut 3 bases from V and 3 bases from J; bases unmatched to any gene: 6. In DNA, the CDR3 is TGTGCCAGCAGCCAGGCGAGCGGGGGGTACTACGAGCAGTACTTC. Its translation is CASSQASGGYYEQYF.

V and J are TRBV3-1 (or the pseudogene TRBV3-2) and TRBJ2-3; 9 positions match TRBD1. The V gene's germline CDR1 is LGHDT and CDR2 YNNKEL (reference sequence). This CDR3 is 13 amino acids long. V was clipped by 1 base and J by 8 bases; unmatched bases: 1. CDR3 region: CASSQGGQGTQYF. CDR3 nucleotide sequence: TGTGCCAGCAGCCAAGGGGGACAGGGTACGCAGTATTTT.

The V call is TRBV19, the J call TRBJ1-2, with TRBD1 identical over 7 bases. CDR1 is LNHDA and CDR2 is SQIVND in the germline V gene (reference sequence). There are 14 residues in the CDR3. Losses at the gene ends were 4 bases for V and 4 bases for J; bases not matched to a gene: 6. CDR3 nucleotides: TGTGCCAGTAGTACCGAACAGGGGATCTATGGCTACACCTTC. Encoded protein: CASSTEQGIYGYTF.

V is TRBV29-1 and J is TRBJ2-7; 12 bases match TRBD1. This CDR3 region has 13 residues. Trimming removed 7 bases from V and 5 bases from J; junction bases left unmatched: 6. Germline CDR1 reads SQVTM; CDR2 reads ANQGSEA. CDR3 sequence (DNA): TGCAGCGCCCCGGGACAGGGGGCTAACGAGCAGTACTTC. It specifies CSAPGQGANEQYF.

The chain is built from TRBV4-1 and TRBJ2-3; the match to TRBD2 covers 7 bases. J lost 0 bases, V lost 5 bases, and 5 bases had no gene match. CDR3 length equals 15 residues. The germline V gene encodes CDR1 MGHRA and CDR2 YSYEKL. Here the CDR3 reads CASSGGGLSTDTQYF. In nucleotides, the CDR3 is TGCGCCAGCAGCGGGGGAGGGCTTAGCACAGATACGCAGTATTTT.

This clone is a singleton in its sample. V usage is TRBV19 and J usage is TRBJ1-2; D remains ambiguous. Germline CDR1 reads LNHDA; CDR2 reads SQIVND (reference sequence). This CDR3 is 16 amino acids long. Trimming pared 1 base from V and 1 base from J, leaving 13 bases between. This CDR3 reads CASSIGPDGLNYGYTF. In DNA form, the CDR3 reads TGTGCCAGTAGTATAGGTCCCGACGGACTTAACTATGGCTACACCTTC.

The chain has TRBV4-2 and TRBJ1-2; D possibly corresponds to TRBD1 (6 bases). The CDR3 consists of 16 residues. Germline CDR1 and CDR2: LGHNA and YNFKEQ. V lost 1 base and J lost 8, with 20 bases in between. The CDR3 DNA sequence: TGTGCCAGCAGCCAAGGCTCCATGACAGGCCCCTCGGGCTACACCTTC. Protein product: CASSQGSMTGPSGYTF.

This clone was detected once. The chain joins TRBV12-3 or TRBV12-4 to TRBJ1-3, with D maybe TRBD1 (6 bases). The V end was cut by 4 bases, the J end by 4 bases, with 8 bases between. CDR3 length: 13 residues. This chain's CDR3 is CASSSRGGNTIYF. The DNA for the CDR3 is TGTGCCAGCAGTTCCAGGGGAGGAAACACCATATATTTT.

The J gene is TRBJ1-4, the V gene TRBV19; 7 bases align to TRBD1. Germline CDR1 LNHDA, CDR2 SQIVND (reference sequence). With 3 bases clipped from V and 12 bases from J, the junction kept 1 base outside the gene matches. The CDR3 loop spans 11 amino acids. The CDR3 nucleotides read TGTGCCAGTAGTATGCAGGGGGAACTGTTTTTT. The encoded protein is CASSMQGELFF.

J is TRBJ1-4 and V is TRBV4-2, with D unclear. CDR1 and CDR2 (germline): LGHNA, YNFKEQ. V lost 1 base, J lost 0 bases, and 9 bases lay in between. This CDR3 is 16 amino acids long. CDR3 sequence reads: CASSQGAATTNEKLFF. The CDR3, as DNA: TGTGCCAGCAGCCAAGGGGCAGCTACAACTAATGAAAAACTGTTTTTT.

The chain carries TRBV7-3 and TRBJ1-3; weak D call: TRBD1 (5 bases). V was shortened by 0 bases and J by 3 bases, with 6 bases between the two germline ends. This CDR3 is 14 amino acids long. Germline V lookup: CDR1 SGHTA, CDR2 FQGTGA. Here the CDR3 reads CASSLTDSGNTIYF. CDR3 DNA: TGTGCCAGCAGCTTAACCGACAGTGGAAACACCATATATTTT.

The rearrangement joins TRBV12-5 to TRBJ2-3; TRBD1 matches at 7 bases. The germline V gene encodes CDR1 LGHNT and CDR2 FRNRAP. The CDR3 runs 18 residues. J lost 0 bases, V lost 3 bases, and 12 bases had no gene match. CDR3 sequence: CASGFNRGGAPSTDTQYF. CDR3 sequence (DNA): TGTGCTAGTGGTTTTAACAGGGGTGGAGCCCCTAGCACAGATACGCAGTATTTT. The full variable domain, its missing parts supplied by reference TRBV12-5 and TRBJ2-3, is DARVTQTPRHKVTEMGQEVTMRCQPILGHNTVFWYRQTMMQGLELLAYFRNRAPLDDSGMPKDRFSAEMPDATLATLKIQPSEPRDSAVYFCASGFNRGGAPSTDTQYFGPGTRLTVL.

V is TRBV19 and J is TRBJ2-7; D may be TRBD1 (5 bases). The CDR3 extends over 14 amino acids. V shed 6 bases and J shed 4 bases, with 16 bases lying between them. Germline lookup yields CDR1 LNHDA and CDR2 SQIVND (reference sequence). The CDR3 protein is CASSLAPGQYEQYF. The DNA for the CDR3 is TGTGCCAGTAGCCTGGCGCCAGGGCAGTACGAGCAGTACTTC.

The rearrangement joins TRBV12-3 or TRBV12-4 to TRBJ1-1; 8 positions match TRBD1. This CDR3 spans 13 amino acids. The ends lost 8 bases at V and 6 bases at J; junction bases unmatched: 8. The CDR3 DNA sequence: TGTGCCAGCCAAACAGGGGGGAAGGCTGAAGCTTTCTTT. Translation: CASQTGGKAEAFF.